This T cell receptor (beta chain) was documented in a study of monozygotic twins with inflammatory bowel disease. The CDR3 loop spans 14 amino acids. Germline V lookup: CDR1 SGHTA, CDR2 FQGNSA. Unfractionated whole blood yielded total RNA, and T cells were not sorted. TCRdb reprocessed the 5' RACE reads, keeping one entry per CDR3 protein, no DNA. Here the sample table reports around 220,000 distinct CDR3 sequences. The rearrangement joins TRBV7-2 to TRBJ2-7; TCRdb proposes TRBD1, but this gene call is untestable without DNA. The receptor's source is a human donor with ulcerative colitis or Crohn's disease, or a healthy co-twin of an affected twin (not recorded which). The sequencing sample was made of blood. The CDR3 loop reads CASSFNGAQYEQYF. The complete variable domain, with remaining parts taken from reference TRBV7-2 and TRBJ2-7, reads GAGVSQSPSNKVTEKGKDVELRCDPISGHTALYWYRQSLGQGLEFLIYFQGNSAPDKSGLPSDRFSAERTGGSVSTLTIQRTQQEDSAVYLCASSFNGAQYEQYFGPGTRLTVT.